These 2 T cell receptor beta chains were sequenced from one sample in a study of human thymus T cells. The table came from immunoSEQ multiplex PCR; TCRdb's copy has only in-frame clones and leaves some out. The sample holds some 44,000 clones, 85% to 95% seen once. Sequencing used blood. The origin of the receptors is a girl under three years old with a congenital heart defect but otherwise immunologically healthy.

V usage is TRBV7-9 and J usage is TRBJ2-7; D may be TRBD1 or TRBD2 (6 bases each). V dropped 1 base and J dropped 5 bases, with 9 bases sitting between them. The germline V gene has CDR1 SEHNR and CDR2 FQNEAQ (reference sequence). CDR3 size: 13 residues. The DNA of the CDR3 is TGTGCCAGCAGCTTAGGGAGGGGGAACGAGCAGTACTTC. It encodes CASSLGRGNEQYF.

The chain employs TRBV5-1 and TRBJ2-2; 7 bases map to TRBD1. This CDR3 is built from 13 residues. CDR1 and CDR2 from the germline V gene are SGHRS and YFSETQ. The junction had 2 bases not matched to a gene; V was cut back by 7 bases and J by 2 bases. CDR3 nucleotide sequence: TGCGCCAGCGGACAGGTAAACACCGGGGAGCTGTTTTTT. Translating it yields CASGQVNTGELFF.